This TCR beta chain was recorded in a study of T cell clonotyping in hematopoietic cell transplantation. Study-wide background: Cytoreduction preceded collection of pretransplant recipient samples.

The CDR3 totals 14 residues. CDR1 and CDR2 (germline): MNHEY, SVGAGI. V was pared by 6 bases and J by 6 bases, with 6 bases of the junction left unmatched. Profiled with immunoSEQ multiplex PCR; TCRdb holds only in-frame clones, not every one. Among 29,000 or so clones listed, 70% to 80% were seen once. Time point in this sample: recipient sample about 28 days before transplant, after cytoreduction. This chain joins TRBV6-5 and TRBJ2-2, with 8 bases identical to TRBD1. This clonotype was obtained from a woman between 25 and 40 years old with chronic myeloid leukemia. Some clones in this sample may be carry-over from other donors' samples. Sequences were derived from peripheral blood mononuclear cells, sampled before stem cell transplant. The CDR3: CASRRDRRSGELFF. The CDR3 DNA is TGTGCCAGCAGGAGGGACAGGCGGTCCGGGGAGCTGTTTTTT.